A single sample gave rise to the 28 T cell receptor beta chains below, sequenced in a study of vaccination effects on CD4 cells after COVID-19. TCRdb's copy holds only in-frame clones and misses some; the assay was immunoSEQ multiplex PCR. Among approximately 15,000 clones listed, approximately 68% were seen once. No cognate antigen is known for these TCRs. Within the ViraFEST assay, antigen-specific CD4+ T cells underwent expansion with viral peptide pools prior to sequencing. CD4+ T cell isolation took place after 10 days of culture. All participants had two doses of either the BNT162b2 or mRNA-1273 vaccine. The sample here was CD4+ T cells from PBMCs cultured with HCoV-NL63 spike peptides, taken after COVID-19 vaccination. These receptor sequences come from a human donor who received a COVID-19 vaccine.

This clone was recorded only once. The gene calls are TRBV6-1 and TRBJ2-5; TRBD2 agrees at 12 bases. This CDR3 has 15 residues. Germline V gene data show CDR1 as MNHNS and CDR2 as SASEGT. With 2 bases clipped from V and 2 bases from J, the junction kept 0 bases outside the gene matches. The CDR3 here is CASSELAGGQETQYF. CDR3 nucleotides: TGTGCCAGCAGTGAACTAGCGGGGGGGCAAGAGACCCAGTACTTC.

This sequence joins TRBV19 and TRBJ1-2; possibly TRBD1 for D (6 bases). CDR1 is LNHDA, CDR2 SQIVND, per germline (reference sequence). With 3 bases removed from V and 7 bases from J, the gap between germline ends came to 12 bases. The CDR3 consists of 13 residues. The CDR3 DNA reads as TGTGCCAGTAGTATTGGTAACAGGGCTGGCTACACCTTC. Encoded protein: CASSIGNRAGYTF. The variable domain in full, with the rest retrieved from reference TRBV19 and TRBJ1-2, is DGGITQSPKYLFRKEGQNVTLSCEQNLNHDAMYWYRQDPGQGLRLIYYSQIVNDFQKGDIAEGYSVSREKKESFPLTVTSAQKNPTAFYLCASSIGNRAGYTFGSGTRLTVV.

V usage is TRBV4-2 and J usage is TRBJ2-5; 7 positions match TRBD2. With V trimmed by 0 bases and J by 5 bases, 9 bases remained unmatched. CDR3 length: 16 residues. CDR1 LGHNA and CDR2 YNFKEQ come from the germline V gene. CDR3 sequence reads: CASSQDRGRRGETQYF. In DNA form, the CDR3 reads TGTGCCAGCAGCCAAGATCGGGGACGGCGGGGGGAGACCCAGTACTTC.

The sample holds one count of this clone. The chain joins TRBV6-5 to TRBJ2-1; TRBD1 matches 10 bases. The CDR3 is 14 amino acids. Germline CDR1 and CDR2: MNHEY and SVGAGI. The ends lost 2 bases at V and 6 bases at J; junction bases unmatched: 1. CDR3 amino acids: CASSYDRGRNEQFF. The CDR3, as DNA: TGTGCCAGCAGTTACGACAGGGGGCGCAATGAGCAGTTCTTC.

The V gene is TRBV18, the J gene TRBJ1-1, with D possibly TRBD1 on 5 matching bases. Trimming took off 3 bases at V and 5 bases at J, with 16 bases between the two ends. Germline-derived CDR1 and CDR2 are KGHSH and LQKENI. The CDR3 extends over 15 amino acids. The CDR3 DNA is TGTGCCAGCTCACCCACCGGGGCAGGTGTAACTGAAGCTTTCTTT. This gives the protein CASSPTGAGVTEAFF.

The chain's CDR3 is CASSYSVVPSGNTIYF. The CDR3 nucleotides are TGTGCCAGCAGTTACTCAGTAGTTCCCTCTGGAAACACCATATATTTT. The chain couples TRBV6-5 to TRBJ1-3; no reliable D call. Germline V gene lookup returns CDR1 MNHEY and CDR2 SVGAGI. This CDR3 spans 16 amino acids. The V and J ends lost 0 bases and 0 bases respectively, with 9 bases between them.

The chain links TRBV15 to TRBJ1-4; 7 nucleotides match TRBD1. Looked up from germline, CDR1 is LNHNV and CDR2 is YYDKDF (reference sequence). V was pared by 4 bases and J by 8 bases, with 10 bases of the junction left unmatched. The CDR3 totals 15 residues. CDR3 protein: CATSIGGGAEEKLFF. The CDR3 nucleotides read TGTGCCACCAGCATAGGAGGGGGCGCGGAGGAAAAACTGTTTTTT.

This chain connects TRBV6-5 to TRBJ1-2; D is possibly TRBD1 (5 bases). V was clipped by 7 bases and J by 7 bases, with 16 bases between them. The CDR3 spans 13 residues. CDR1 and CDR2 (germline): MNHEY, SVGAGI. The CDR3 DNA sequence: TGTGCCAGCACCCCGCGGGGGGTTACTGGCTACACCTTC. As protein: CASTPRGVTGYTF.

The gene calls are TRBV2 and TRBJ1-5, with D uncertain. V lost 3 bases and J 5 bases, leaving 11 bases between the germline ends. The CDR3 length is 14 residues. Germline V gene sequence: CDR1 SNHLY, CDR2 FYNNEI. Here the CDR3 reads CASSEGGGHQPQHF. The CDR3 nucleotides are TGTGCCAGCAGTGAGGGCGGAGGGCATCAGCCCCAGCATTTT.

CDR3 loop: CASSEYRELGGYTF. In DNA, the CDR3 is TGTGCCAGCAGTGAGTACAGGGAATTAGGTGGCTACACCTTC. This chain uses TRBV6-1 with TRBJ1-2; a weak D match, TRBD1 (6 bases). Per the germline V gene, CDR1 is MNHNS and CDR2 is SASEGT. The CDR3 loop spans 14 amino acids. V gave up 3 bases and J gave up 7 bases, with 15 bases separating them.

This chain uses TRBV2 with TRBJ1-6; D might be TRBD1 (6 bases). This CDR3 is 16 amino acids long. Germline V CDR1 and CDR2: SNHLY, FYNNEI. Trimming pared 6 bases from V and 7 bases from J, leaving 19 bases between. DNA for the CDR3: TGTGCCAGCAGCCTCTTGGGGGGCAGGAGCAATTCACCCCTCCACTTT. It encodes CASSLLGGRSNSPLHF. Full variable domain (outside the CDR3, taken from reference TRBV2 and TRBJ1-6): EPEVTQTPSHQVTQMGQEVILRCVPISNHLYFYWYRQILGQKVEFLVSFYNNEISEKSEIFDDQFSVERPDGSNFTLKIRSTKLEDSAMYFCASSLLGGRSNSPLHFGNGTRLTVT.

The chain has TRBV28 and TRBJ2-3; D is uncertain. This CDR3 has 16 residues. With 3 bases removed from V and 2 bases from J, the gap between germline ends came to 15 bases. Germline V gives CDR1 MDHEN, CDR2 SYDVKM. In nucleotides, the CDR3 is TGTGCCAGCAGTTTTATCAGCGTTCGAAACACAGATACGCAGTATTTT. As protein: CASSFISVRNTDTQYF.

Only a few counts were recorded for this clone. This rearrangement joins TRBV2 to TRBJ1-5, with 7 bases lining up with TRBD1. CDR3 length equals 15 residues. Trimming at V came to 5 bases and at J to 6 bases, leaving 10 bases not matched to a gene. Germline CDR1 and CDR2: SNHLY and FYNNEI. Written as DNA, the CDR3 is TGTGCCAGCAGTCGAGGGGGCCAAGGGGCTCAGCCCCAGCATTTT. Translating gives CASSRGGQGAQPQHF. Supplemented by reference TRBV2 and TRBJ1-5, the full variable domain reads EPEVTQTPSHQVTQMGQEVILRCVPISNHLYFYWYRQILGQKVEFLVSFYNNEISEKSEIFDDQFSVERPDGSNFTLKIRSTKLEDSAMYFCASSRGGQGAQPQHFGDGTRLSIL.

CDR3 sequence reads: CSVSGPEQFF. The CDR3 region has the DNA TGCAGTGTTAGCGGGCCCGAGCAGTTCTTC. The gene calls are TRBV20-1 and TRBJ2-1; 7 nucleotides agree with TRBD2. The V and J ends lost 7 bases and 10 bases, in that order; junction bases with no gene match: 4. Germline CDR1 DFQATT, CDR2 SNEGSKA (reference sequence). The CDR3 length is 10 residues.

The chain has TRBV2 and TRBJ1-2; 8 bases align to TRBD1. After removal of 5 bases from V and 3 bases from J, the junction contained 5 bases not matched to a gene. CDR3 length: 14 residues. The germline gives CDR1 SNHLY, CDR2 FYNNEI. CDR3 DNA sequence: TGTGCCAGCAGTAGAACGACAGGGGACTATGGCTACACCTTC. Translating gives CASSRTTGDYGYTF.

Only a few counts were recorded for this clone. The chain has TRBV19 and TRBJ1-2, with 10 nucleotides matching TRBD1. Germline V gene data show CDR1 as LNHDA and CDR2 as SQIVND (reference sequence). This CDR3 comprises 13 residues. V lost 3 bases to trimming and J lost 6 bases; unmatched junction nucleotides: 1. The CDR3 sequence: CASSIGTGDGYTF. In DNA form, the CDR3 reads TGTGCCAGTAGTATCGGGACAGGGGATGGCTACACCTTC. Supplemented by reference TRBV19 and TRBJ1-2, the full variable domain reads DGGITQSPKYLFRKEGQNVTLSCEQNLNHDAMYWYRQDPGQGLRLIYYSQIVNDFQKGDIAEGYSVSREKKESFPLTVTSAQKNPTAFYLCASSIGTGDGYTFGSGTRLTVV.

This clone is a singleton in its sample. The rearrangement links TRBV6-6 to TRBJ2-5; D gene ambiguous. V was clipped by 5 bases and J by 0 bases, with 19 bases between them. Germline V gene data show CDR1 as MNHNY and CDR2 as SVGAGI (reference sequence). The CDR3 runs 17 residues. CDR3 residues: CASSPIDRGRNQETQYF. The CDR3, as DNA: TGTGCCAGCAGTCCCATTGACCGCGGCAGGAACCAAGAGACCCAGTACTTC.

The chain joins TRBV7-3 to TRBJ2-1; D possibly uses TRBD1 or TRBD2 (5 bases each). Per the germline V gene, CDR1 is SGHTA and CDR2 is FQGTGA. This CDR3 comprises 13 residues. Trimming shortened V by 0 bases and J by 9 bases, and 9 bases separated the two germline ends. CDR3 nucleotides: TGTGCCAGCAGCTTAACGGGACGTGGTGAGCAGTTCTTC. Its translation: CASSLTGRGEQFF.

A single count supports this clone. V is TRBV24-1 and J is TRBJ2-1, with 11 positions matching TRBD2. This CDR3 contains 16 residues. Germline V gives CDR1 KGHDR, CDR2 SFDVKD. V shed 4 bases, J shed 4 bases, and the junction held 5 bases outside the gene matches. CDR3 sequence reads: CATSDRGLADYNEQFF. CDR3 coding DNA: TGTGCCACCAGTGACCGGGGACTAGCGGATTACAATGAGCAGTTCTTC.

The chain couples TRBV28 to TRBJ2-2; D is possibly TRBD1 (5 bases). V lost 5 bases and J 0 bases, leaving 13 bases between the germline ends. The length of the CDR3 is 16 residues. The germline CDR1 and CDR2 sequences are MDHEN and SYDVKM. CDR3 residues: CASSLSTRANTGELFF. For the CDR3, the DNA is TGTGCCAGCAGTCTGAGCACCAGGGCGAACACCGGGGAGCTGTTTTTT.

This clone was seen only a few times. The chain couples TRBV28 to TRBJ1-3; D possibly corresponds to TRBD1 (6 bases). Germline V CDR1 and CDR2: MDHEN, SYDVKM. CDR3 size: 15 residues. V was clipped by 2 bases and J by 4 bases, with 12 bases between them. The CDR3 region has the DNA TGTGCCAGCAGTTTACCAGGGGTCCGCGGAAACACCATATATTTT. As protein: CASSLPGVRGNTIYF.

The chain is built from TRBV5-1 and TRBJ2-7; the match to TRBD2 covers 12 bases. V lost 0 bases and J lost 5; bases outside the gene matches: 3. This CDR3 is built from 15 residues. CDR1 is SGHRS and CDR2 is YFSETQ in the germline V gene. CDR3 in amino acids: CASSLAASGGDEQYF. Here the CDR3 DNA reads TGCGCCAGCAGCTTGGCGGCTAGCGGGGGGGACGAGCAGTACTTC.

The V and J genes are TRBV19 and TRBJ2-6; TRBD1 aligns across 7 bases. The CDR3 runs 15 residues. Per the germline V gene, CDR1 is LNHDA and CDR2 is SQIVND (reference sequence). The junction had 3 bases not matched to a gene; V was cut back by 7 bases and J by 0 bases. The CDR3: CASTGQTSGANVLTF. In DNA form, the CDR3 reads TGTGCCAGTACGGGACAGACCTCTGGGGCCAACGTCCTGACTTTC.

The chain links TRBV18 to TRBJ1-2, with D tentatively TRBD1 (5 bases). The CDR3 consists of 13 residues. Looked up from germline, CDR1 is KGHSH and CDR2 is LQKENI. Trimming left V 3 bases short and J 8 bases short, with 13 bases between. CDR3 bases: TGTGCCAGCTCACCGAGCGACAGCCGGGGCTACACCTTC. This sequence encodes CASSPSDSRGYTF.

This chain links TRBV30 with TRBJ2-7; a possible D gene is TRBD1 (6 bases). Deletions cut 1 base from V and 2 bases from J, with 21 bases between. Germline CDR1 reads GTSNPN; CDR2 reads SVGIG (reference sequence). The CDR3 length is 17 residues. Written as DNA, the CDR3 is TGTGCCTGGAGTGCCAACCTTTTCCGGGACATACCCTACGAGCAGTACTTC. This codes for CAWSANLFRDIPYEQYF. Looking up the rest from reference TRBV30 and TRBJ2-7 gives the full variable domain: SQTIHQWPATLVQPVGSPLSLECTVEGTSNPNLYWYRQAAGRGLQLLFYSVGIGQISSEVPQNLSASRPQDRQFILSSKKLLLSDSGFYLCAWSANLFRDIPYEQYFGPGTRLTVT.

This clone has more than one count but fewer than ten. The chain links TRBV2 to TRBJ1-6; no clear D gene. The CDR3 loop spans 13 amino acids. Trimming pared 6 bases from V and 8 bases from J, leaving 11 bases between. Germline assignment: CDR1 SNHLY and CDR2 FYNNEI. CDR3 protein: CASRGFLDSPLHF. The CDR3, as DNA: TGTGCCAGCAGGGGGTTTCTGGATTCACCCCTCCACTTT.

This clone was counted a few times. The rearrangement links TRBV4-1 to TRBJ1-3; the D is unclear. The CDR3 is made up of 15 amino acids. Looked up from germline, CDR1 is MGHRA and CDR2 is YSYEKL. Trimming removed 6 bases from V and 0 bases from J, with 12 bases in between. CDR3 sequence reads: CASSPGRSSGNTIYF. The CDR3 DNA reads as TGCGCCAGCAGTCCCGGGCGGAGCTCTGGAAACACCATATATTTT.

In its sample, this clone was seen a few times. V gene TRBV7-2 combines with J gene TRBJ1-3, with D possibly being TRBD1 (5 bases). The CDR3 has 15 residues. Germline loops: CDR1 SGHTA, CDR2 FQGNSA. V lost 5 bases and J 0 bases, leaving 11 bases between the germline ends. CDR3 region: CASSLRGGSGNTIYF. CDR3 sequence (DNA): TGTGCCAGCAGCCTTCGGGGGGGCTCTGGAAACACCATATATTTT. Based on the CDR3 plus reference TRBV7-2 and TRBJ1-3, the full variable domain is GAGVSQSPSNKVTEKGKDVELRCDPISGHTALYWYRQSLGQGLEFLIYFQGNSAPDKSGLPSDRFSAERTGGSVSTLTIQRTQQEDSAVYLCASSLRGGSGNTIYFGEGSWLTVV.